This T cell receptor (beta chain) was profiled in a study of shared clonotypes between healthy human individuals. The data were produced by immunoSEQ multiplex PCR, yet TCRdb's version contains in-frame clones alone and is incomplete. The sample shows a few million clones, approximately 90% of them seen only once. V shed 6 bases, J shed 8 bases, and the junction held 6 bases outside the gene matches. Germline V CDR1 and CDR2: MNHNS, SASEGT. This CDR3 is 13 amino acids long. Those who donated, Caucasian adults without exception, all lived in Nashville, Tennessee. This sequence originates from a man aged 18 to 29 in good health. Some clones in this sample may be carry-over from other donors' samples. The gene calls are TRBV6-1 and TRBJ2-4; 8 positions match TRBD1. Input material: naive CD4+ T cells from PBMCs. Subset of the sample: CD45RA+ positively selected. This CDR3 reads CASSEDREDIQYF. CDR3 coding DNA: TGTGCCAGCAGCGAGGACAGGGAGGACATTCAGTACTTC.